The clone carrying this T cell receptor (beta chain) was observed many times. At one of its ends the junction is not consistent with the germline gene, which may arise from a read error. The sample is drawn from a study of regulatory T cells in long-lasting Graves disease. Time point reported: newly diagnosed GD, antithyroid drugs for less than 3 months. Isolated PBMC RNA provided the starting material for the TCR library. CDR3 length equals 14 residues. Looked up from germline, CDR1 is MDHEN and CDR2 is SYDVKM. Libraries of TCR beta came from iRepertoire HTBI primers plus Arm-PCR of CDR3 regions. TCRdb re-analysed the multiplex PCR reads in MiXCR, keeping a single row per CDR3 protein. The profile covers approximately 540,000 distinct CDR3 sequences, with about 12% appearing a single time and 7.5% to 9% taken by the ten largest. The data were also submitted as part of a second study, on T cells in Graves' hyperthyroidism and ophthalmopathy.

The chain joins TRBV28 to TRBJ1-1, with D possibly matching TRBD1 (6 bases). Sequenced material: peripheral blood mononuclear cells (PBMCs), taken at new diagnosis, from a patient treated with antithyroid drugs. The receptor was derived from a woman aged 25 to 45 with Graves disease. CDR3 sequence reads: CASSLLQGGGLWVF. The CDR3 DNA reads TGTGCCAGCAGTTTACTACAGGGCGGCGGTTTATGGGTCTTT.